The TCR beta chain described here comes from a study of T cell responses to AZD1222 COVID-19 vaccine. In the case of this clone: Its antigen remains unidentified.

The study's findings and limits: Mapped onto spike, vaccine-associated CD4 TCRs spanned it and were dominant at 160-218 and 743-854. Reportedly, close to half of spike-specific TCRs are directed against unmutated variant regions.

This CDR3 region has 15 residues. Trimming removed 5 bases from V and 6 bases from J, with 17 bases in between. Germline loops: CDR1 LNHDA, CDR2 SQIVND (reference sequence). TCRdb keeps only in-frame clones here, not all; method: immunoSEQ multiplex PCR. The sample holds around 150,000 clones, around 90% seen once. The rearrangement joins TRBV19 to TRBJ2-1; weak D call: TRBD2 (6 bases). The source was peripheral blood, collected 28 days after the second AZD1222 dose. The source is an adult who received the AZD1222 COVID-19 vaccine. CDR3 in amino acids: CASSPAGIKANEQFF. The CDR3 DNA reads TGTGCCAGTAGTCCCGCGGGAATTAAGGCCAATGAGCAGTTCTTC.